The TCR beta chain under discussion was sequenced for a study of cytomegalovirus exposure and HLA in healthy donors. Trimming cost V 5 bases and J 5 bases; bases outside gene matches: 7. Per germline, CDR1 LNHDA and CDR2 SQIVND (reference sequence). CDR3 length: 15 residues. This clone showed up just a few times. What it binds is not known. The PCR employed 60 Vbeta primers together with 13 Jbeta primers. Repertoires were generated with immunoSEQ multiplex PCR, while TCRdb's copy carries only in-frame clones and drops some. The table records roughly 120,000 clones, just over 15% of them present only once. Study observations and caveats: Overall, about 160 TCR beta chains were annotated as cytomegalovirus-associated. When the data were analyzed later, several of the most significant clusters appeared to be linked to common viral pathogens. Rarity marked most TCR sequences, yet some public TCRs occurred in many donors.

This receptor was identified in a woman younger than 30 in good health and CMV-seronegative. The chain joins TRBV19 to TRBJ1-5, with 9 bases fitting TRBD1. The sample was PBMCs. The CDR3 bases are TGTGCCAGTAGTCCGGGGACAGGGACGCATCAGCCCCAGCATTTT. Protein sequence: CASSPGTGTHQPQHF.